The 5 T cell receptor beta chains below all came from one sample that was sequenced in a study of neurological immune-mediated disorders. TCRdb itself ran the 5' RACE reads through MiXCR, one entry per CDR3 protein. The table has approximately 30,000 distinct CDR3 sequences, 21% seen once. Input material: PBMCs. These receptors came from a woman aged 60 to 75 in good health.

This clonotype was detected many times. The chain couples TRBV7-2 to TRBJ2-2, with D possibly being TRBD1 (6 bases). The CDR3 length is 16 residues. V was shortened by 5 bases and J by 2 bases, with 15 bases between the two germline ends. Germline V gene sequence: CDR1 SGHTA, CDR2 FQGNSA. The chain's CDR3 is CASSLRAGANTGELFF. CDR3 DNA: TGTGCCAGCAGCCTTCGGGCAGGGGCAAACACCGGGGAGCTGTTTTTT.

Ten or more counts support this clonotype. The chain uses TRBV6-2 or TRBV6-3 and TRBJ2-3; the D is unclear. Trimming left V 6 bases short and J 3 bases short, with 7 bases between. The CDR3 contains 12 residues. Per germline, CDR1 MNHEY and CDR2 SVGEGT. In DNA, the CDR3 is TGTGCCAGCAGATCAGATACAGATACGCAGTATTTT. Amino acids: CASRSDTDTQYF.

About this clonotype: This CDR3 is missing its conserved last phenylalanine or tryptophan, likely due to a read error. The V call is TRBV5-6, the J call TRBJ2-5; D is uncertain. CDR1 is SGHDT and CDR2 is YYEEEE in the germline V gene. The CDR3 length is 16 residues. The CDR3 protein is CSSSLPDGNLQETQYL. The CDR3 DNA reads TGTTCCAGCAGCCTACCCGACGGCAACTTGCAAGAGACCCAGTACTTA.

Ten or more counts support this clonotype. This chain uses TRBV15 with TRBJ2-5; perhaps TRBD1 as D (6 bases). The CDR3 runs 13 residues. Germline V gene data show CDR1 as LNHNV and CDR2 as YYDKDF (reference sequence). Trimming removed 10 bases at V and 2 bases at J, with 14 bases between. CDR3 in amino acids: CASQQGSQETQYF. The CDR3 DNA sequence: TGTGCCAGCCAACAGGGAAGTCAAGAGACCCAGTACTTC.

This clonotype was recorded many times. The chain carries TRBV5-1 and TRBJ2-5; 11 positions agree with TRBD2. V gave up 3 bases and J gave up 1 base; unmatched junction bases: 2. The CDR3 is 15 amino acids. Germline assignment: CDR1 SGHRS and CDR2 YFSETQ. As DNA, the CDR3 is TGCGCCAGCAGCTCACTAGCGGGGGCCCAAGAGACCCAGTACTTC. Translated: CASSSLAGAQETQYF.